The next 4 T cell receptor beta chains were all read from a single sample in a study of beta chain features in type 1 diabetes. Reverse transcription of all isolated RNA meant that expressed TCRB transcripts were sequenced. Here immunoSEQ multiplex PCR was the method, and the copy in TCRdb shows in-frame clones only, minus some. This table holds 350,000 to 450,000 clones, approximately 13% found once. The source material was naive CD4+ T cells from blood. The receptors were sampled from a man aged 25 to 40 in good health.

The CDR3 DNA follows: TGTGCCAGCAGCGATAACCGGCACCAAGAGACCCAGTACTTC. Translating gives CASSDNRHQETQYF. The chain links TRBV9 to TRBJ2-5; D gene ambiguous. Germline V lookup: CDR1 SGDLS, CDR2 YYNGEE. The V and J ends lost 3 bases and 0 bases respectively, with 9 bases between them. CDR3 length equals 14 residues.

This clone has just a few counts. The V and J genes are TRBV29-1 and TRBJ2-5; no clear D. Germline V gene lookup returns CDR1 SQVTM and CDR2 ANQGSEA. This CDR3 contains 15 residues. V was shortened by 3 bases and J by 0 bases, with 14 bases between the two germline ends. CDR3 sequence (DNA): TGCAGCGTTGATGGGCACCATCAGTACCAAGAGACCCAGTACTTC. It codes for CSVDGHHQYQETQYF.

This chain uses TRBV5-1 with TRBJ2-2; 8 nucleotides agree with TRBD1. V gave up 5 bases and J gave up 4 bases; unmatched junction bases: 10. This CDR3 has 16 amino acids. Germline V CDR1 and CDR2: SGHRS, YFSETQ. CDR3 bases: TGCGCCAGCAGATCGGACAGGGCATCGGTCACCGGGGAGCTGTTTTTT. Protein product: CASRSDRASVTGELFF.

CDR3 in amino acids: CASSVGLEFGTQYF. The CDR3 bases are TGTGCCAGCAGTGTGGGACTAGAGTTCGGGACCCAGTACTTC. This sequence joins TRBV2 and TRBJ2-5; TRBD2 matches 8 bases. The CDR3 is 14 residues long. The V gene's germline CDR1 is SNHLY and CDR2 FYNNEI. V lost 4 bases and J lost 7; bases outside the gene matches: 8.